A single sample is the source of the 8 T cell receptor beta chains below, sequenced in a study of cytomegalovirus exposure and HLA in healthy donors. Primers: 60 Vbeta forward and 13 Jbeta reverse. The method was immunoSEQ multiplex PCR; TCRdb's version includes in-frame clones alone and lacks a portion of them. The data show some 180,000 clones, 70% to 85% seen once. Sequencing input: PBMCs. The receptors were gathered from a man in his forties in good health and CMV-seropositive.

As DNA, the CDR3 is TGTGCCAGCAGCACCCAAACAGGGTTTGTATCCAATGAGCAGTTCTTC. Its protein product is CASSTQTGFVSNEQFF. The chain carries TRBV5-4 and TRBJ2-1; D might be TRBD1 (6 bases). CDR1 is SGHNT, CDR2 YYREEE, per germline (reference sequence). The CDR3 is made up of 16 amino acids. V was trimmed by 4 bases and J by 6 bases, leaving 20 bases between them. Filled out from reference TRBV5-4 and TRBJ2-1, the complete variable domain reads ETGVTQSPTHLIKTRGQQVTLRCSSQSGHNTVSWYQQALGQGPQFIFQYYREEENGRGNFPPRFSGLQFPNYSSELNVNALELDDSALYLCASSTQTGFVSNEQFFGPGTRLTVL.

J is TRBJ2-5 and V is TRBV2; 8 positions agree with TRBD2. With V trimmed by 10 bases and J by 4 bases, 8 bases remained unmatched. CDR1 and CDR2 (germline): SNHLY, FYNNEI. The CDR3 loop spans 13 amino acids. CDR3 coding DNA: TGTGCCATCGAAGCGGGGGCCGGAGAGACCCAGTACTTC. Its translation is CAIEAGAGETQYF.

The J gene is TRBJ1-1, the V gene TRBV28, with 8 bases identical to TRBD1. Germline CDR1 reads MDHEN; CDR2 reads SYDVKM. V lost 6 bases, J lost 0 bases, and 9 bases stayed unmatched. CDR3 length: 16 residues. CDR3 in amino acids: CASSPTGALMNTEAFF. CDR3 coding DNA: TGTGCCAGCAGCCCGACAGGGGCCCTCATGAACACTGAAGCTTTCTTT. Complete variable domain (other parts from reference TRBV28 and TRBJ1-1): DVKVTQSSRYLVKRTGEKVFLECVQDMDHENMFWYRQDPGLGLRLIYFSYDVKMKEKGDIPEGYSVSREKKERFSLILESASTNQTSMYLCASSPTGALMNTEAFFGQGTRLTVV.

The chain links TRBV5-1 to TRBJ2-7; tentatively, D is TRBD2 (7 bases). CDR1 SGHRS and CDR2 YFSETQ come from the germline V gene. The CDR3 sequence is 14 residues long. Trimming shortened V by 3 bases and J by 6 bases, and 16 bases separated the two germline ends. CDR3 region: CASSSLVGGREQYF. CDR3 in DNA: TGCGCCAGCAGCTCCCTCGTGGGGGGGCGCGAGCAGTACTTC. Full variable domain (missing parts from reference TRBV5-1 and TRBJ2-7): KAGVTQTPRYLIKTRGQQVTLSCSPISGHRSVSWYQQTPGQGLQFLFEYFSETQRNKGNFPGRFSGRQFSNSRSEMNVSTLELGDSALYLCASSSLVGGREQYFGPGTRLTVT.

CDR3 bases: TGTGTCGCTCAGGGGGCTAGCGGGGCAACGTACGAGCAGTACTTC. This translates into CVAQGASGATYEQYF. The chain has TRBV30 and TRBJ2-7; a weak D match, TRBD2 (9 bases). Germline V CDR1 and CDR2: GTSNPN, SVGIG (reference sequence). This CDR3 comprises 15 residues. The full variable domain, in which reference TRBV30 and TRBJ2-7 provide the parts outside the CDR3, is SQTIHQWPATLVQPVGSPLSLECTVEGTSNPNLYWYRQAAGRGLQLLFYSVGIGQISSEVPQNLSASRPQDRQFILSSKKLLLSDSGFYLCVAQGASGATYEQYFGPGTRLTVT.

The chain is built from TRBV6-5 and TRBJ2-5; no reliable D call. The end of the DNA aligns better with TRBJ2-7, so the J call may be wrong. Germline CDR1 and CDR2: MNHEY and SVGAGI. The CDR3 runs to 12 residues. The CDR3: CASRGPSYEQYF. The CDR3 bases are TGTGCCAGCCGCGGCCCGTCCTACGAGCAGTACTTC.

The V gene is TRBV2, the J gene TRBJ1-1; D may be TRBD1 (5 bases). Germline CDR1 SNHLY, CDR2 FYNNEI. Between the trimmed V and J ends, which lost 6 bases and 3 bases, there was a span of 11 bases. This CDR3 comprises 13 residues. The CDR3 nucleotides read TGTGCCAGCAGGGGGGAGGAGGACACTGAAGCTTTCTTT. Translated, it gives CASRGEEDTEAFF.

This chain uses TRBV12-5 with TRBJ1-5, with D unresolved. Germline-derived CDR1 and CDR2 are LGHNT and FRNRAP. This CDR3 spans 14 amino acids. Deletions cut 6 bases from V and 0 bases from J, with 9 bases between. In nucleotides, the CDR3 is TGTGCTAGTGGAACAGTGGATAGCAATCAGCCCCAGCATTTT. This codes for CASGTVDSNQPQHF.